This TCR beta chain was captured in a study of CD8 T cells in Susac syndrome. An input of roughly 0.5 to 1 ug of RNA was subjected to reverse transcription using random hexamers. TCRdb itself ran the immunoSEQ multiplex PCR reads through MiXCR, one entry per CDR3 protein. This sample has around 130,000 distinct CDR3 sequences; around 90% occur once, and the top ten carry roughly 0.25%. The T cells that were sequenced for TCR beta were CD8+ and CD4+ cells from blood. It was negative isolation that provided the CD8+ and CD4+ T cells, whereas TEMRA cells were enriched by FACS. CDR3 length equals 15 residues. Losses at the gene ends were 4 bases for V and 2 bases for J; bases not matched to a gene: 6. Germline CDR1 LNHDA, CDR2 SQIVND (reference sequence).

The V gene is TRBV19, the J gene TRBJ2-3; 7 bases line up with TRBD2. Sequenced: CD8+ T cells from PBMCs. The clonotype comes from a human donor with multiple sclerosis. The DNA for the CDR3 is TGTGCCAGTAGTAGAGGGACTACCTACACAGATACGCAGTATTTT. This gives the protein CASSRGTTYTDTQYF.